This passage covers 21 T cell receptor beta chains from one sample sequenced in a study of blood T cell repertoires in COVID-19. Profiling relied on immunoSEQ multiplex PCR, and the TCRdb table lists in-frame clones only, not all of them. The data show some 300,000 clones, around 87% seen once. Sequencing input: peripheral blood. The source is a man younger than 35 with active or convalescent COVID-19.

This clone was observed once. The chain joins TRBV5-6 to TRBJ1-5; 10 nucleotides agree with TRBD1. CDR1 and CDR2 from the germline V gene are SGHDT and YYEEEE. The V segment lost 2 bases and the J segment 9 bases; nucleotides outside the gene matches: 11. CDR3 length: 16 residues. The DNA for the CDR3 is TGTGCCAGCAGCTTTAGTGGTGGACAGGGGGTATTGCCCCAGCATTTT. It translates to CASSFSGGQGVLPQHF. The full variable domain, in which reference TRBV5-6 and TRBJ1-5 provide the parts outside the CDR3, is DAGVTQSPTHLIKTRGQQVTLRCSPKSGHDTVSWYQQALGQGPQFIFQYYEEEERQRGNFPDRFSGHQFPNYSSELNVNALLLGDSALYLCASSFSGGQGVLPQHFGDGTRLSIL.

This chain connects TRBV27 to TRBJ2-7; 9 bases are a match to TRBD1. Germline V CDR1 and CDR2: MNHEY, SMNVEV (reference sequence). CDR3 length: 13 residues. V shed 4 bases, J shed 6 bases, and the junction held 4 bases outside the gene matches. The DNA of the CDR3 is TGTGCCAGCAGTTCCATGACAGGGGGCGAGCAGTACTTC. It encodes CASSSMTGGEQYF.

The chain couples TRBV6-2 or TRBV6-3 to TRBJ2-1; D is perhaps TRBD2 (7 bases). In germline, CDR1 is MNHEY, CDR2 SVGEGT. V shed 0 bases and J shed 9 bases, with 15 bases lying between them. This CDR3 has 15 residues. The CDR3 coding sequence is TGTGCCAGCAGTTACTCGGTGGGGGGGCCTTTTGAGCAGTTCTTC. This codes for CASSYSVGGPFEQFF.

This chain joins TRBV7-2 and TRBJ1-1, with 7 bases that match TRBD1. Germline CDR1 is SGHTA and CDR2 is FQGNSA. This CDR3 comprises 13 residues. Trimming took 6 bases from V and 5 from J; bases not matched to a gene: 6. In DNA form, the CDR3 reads TGTGCCAGCAGATTGACAGGGAGAACTGAAGCTTTCTTT. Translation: CASRLTGRTEAFF. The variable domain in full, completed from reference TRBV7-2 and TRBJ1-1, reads GAGVSQSPSNKVTEKGKDVELRCDPISGHTALYWYRQSLGQGLEFLIYFQGNSAPDKSGLPSDRFSAERTGGSVSTLTIQRTQQEDSAVYLCASRLTGRTEAFFGQGTRLTVV.

CDR3 in DNA: TGTGCCAGCAGTGAAATTGGAGTCGCTGTGCACAGGGGACAAAAGACCCAGTACTTC. It translates to CASSEIGVAVHRGQKTQYF. The gene calls are TRBV2 and TRBJ2-5; 7 bases align to TRBD1. Germline lookup yields CDR1 SNHLY and CDR2 FYNNEI. The CDR3 covers 19 residues. The trim removed 2 bases at V and 6 bases at J, leaving 21 bases unmatched.

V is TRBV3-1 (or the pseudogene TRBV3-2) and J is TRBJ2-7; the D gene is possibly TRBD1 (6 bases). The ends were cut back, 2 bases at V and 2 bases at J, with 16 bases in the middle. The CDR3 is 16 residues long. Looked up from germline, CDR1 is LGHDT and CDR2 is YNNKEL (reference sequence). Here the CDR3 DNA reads TGTGCCAGCAGCCAACGACCAGGGGCTCCACCCTACGAGCAGTACTTC. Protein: CASSQRPGAPPYEQYF.

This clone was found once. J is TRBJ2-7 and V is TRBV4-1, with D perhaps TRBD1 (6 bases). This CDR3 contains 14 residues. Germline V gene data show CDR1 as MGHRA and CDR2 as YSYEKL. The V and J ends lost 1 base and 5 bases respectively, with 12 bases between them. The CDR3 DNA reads TGCGCCAGCAGCCAAGTGGGGGCGAGGAACGAGCAGTACTTC. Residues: CASSQVGARNEQYF.

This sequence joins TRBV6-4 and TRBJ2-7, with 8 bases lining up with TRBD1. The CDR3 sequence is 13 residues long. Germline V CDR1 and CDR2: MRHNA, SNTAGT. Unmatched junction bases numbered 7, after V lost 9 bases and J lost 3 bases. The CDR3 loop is CASPGQAIYEQYF. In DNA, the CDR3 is TGTGCCAGTCCGGGACAGGCGATCTACGAGCAGTACTTC.

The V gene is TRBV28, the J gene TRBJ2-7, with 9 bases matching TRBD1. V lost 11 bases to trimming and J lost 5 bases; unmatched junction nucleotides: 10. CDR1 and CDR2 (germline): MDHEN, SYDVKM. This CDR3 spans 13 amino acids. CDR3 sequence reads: CAGSDRGRHEQYF. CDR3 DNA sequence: TGTGCCGGATCGGACAGGGGAAGACACGAGCAGTACTTC.

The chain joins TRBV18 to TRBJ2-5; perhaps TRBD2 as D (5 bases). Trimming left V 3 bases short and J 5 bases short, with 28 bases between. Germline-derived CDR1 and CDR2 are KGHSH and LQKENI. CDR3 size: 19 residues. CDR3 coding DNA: TGTGCCAGCTCACCTCGAGGGTACCTAGCTGGCCCCGGTCTCGAGACCCAGTACTTC. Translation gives CASSPRGYLAGPGLETQYF.

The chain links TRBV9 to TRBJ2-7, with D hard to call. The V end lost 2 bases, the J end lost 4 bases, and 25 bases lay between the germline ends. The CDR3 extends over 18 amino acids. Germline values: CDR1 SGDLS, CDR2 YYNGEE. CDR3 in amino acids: CASSVGSSRPGWRYEQYF. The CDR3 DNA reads TGTGCCAGCAGCGTTGGATCCAGTAGGCCGGGTTGGAGATACGAGCAGTACTTC.

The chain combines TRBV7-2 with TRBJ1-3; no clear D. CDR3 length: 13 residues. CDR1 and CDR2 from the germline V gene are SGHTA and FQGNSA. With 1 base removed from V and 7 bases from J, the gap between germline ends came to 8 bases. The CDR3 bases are TGTGCCAGCAGCTTAGAAGAGGGTAACACCATATATTTT. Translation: CASSLEEGNTIYF.

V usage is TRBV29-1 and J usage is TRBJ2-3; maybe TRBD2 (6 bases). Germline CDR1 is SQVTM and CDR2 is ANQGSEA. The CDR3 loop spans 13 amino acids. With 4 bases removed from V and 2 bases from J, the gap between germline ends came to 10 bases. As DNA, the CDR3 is TGCAGCGTTGGTGGGAGGCTCACAGATACGCAGTATTTT. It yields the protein CSVGGRLTDTQYF.

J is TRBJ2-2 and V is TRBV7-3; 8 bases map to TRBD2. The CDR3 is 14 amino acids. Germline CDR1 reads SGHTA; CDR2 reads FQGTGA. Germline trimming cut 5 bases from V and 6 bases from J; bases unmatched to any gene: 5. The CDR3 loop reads CASSPPGLAGELFF. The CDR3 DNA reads TGTGCCAGCAGCCCTCCGGGACTAGCCGGGGAGCTGTTTTTT. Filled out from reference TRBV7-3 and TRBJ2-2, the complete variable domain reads GAGVSQTPSNKVTEKGKYVELRCDPISGHTALYWYRQSLGQGPEFLIYFQGTGAADDSGLPNDRFFAVRPEGSVSTLKIQRTERGDSAVYLCASSPPGLAGELFFGEGSRLTVL.

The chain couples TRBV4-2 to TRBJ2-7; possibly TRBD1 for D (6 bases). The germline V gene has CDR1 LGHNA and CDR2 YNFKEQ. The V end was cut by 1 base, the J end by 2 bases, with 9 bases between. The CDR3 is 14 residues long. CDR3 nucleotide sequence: TGTGCCAGCAGCCAAGTCGGACAGACCTACGAGCAGTACTTC. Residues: CASSQVGQTYEQYF.

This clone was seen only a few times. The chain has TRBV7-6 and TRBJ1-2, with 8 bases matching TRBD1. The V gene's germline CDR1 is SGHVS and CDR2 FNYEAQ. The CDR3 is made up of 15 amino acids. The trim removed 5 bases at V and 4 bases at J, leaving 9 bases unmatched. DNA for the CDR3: TGTGCCAGCAGCCCGCGGGCAGGGGGCACCTATGGCTACACCTTC. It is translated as CASSPRAGGTYGYTF.

In nucleotides, the CDR3 is TGTGCCAGCAGCCAACCCGGGACTACCGCCTACGAGCAGTACTTC. Protein product: CASSQPGTTAYEQYF. The chain is built from TRBV4-2 and TRBJ2-7, with TRBD2 identical over 7 bases. From germline, CDR1 is LGHNA and CDR2 YNFKEQ. The J segment lost 2 bases and the V segment lost 2 bases, leaving 6 bases of the junction unmatched. The CDR3 totals 15 residues.

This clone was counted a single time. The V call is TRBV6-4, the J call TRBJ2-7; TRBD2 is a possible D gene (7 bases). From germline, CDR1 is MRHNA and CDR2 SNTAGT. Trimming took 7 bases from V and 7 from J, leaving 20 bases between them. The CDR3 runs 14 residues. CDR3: CASTARGAPREQYF. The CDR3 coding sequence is TGTGCCAGCACCGCCCGGGGGGCCCCCCGGGAGCAGTACTTC.

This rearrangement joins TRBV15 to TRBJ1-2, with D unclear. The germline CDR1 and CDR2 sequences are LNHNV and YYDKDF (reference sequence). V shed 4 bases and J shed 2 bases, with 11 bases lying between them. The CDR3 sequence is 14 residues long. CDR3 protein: CATSIARGNYGYTF. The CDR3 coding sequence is TGTGCCACCAGCATTGCCAGAGGGAACTATGGCTACACCTTC.

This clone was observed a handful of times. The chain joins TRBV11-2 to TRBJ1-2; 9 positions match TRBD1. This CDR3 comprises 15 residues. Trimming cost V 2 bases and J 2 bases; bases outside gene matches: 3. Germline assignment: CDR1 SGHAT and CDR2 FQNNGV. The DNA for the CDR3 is TGTGCCAGCAGCTTAACAGGGGGCGGCAACTATGGCTACACCTTC. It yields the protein CASSLTGGGNYGYTF.

CDR3 residues: CASSHSSNQPQHF. DNA of the CDR3: TGTGCCAGCAGCCACAGCTCCAATCAGCCCCAGCATTTT. The J gene is TRBJ1-5, the V gene TRBV6-2 or TRBV6-3; D gene uncertain. Germline CDR1 and CDR2: MNHEY and SVGEGT. This CDR3 region has 13 residues. Trimming took off 6 bases at V and 3 bases at J, with 9 bases between the two ends.